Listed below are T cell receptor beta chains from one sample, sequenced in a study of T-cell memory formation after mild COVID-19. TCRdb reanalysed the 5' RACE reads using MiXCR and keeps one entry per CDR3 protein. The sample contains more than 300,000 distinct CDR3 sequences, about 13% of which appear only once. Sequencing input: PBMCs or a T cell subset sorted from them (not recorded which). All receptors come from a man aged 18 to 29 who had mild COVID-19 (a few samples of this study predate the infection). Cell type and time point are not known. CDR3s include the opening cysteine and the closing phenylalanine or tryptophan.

cdr3_aa: CASSPSRGATEAFF
v_call: TRBV10-1
j_call: TRBJ1-1

cdr3_aa: CAWGRGFTDTQYF
v_call: TRBV30
j_call: TRBJ2-3

cdr3_aa: CASSQDRPGGGETQYF
v_call: TRBV4-3
j_call: TRBJ2-5

cdr3_aa: CASSSGRPEYQPQHF
v_call: TRBV6-5
j_call: TRBJ1-5

cdr3_aa: CASSQSRSGSYALETQYF
v_call: TRBV14
j_call: TRBJ2-5

cdr3_aa: CASSETGGNEQFF
v_call: TRBV7-2
j_call: TRBJ2-1

cdr3_aa: CASGTGFQPQHF
v_call: TRBV27
j_call: TRBJ1-5

cdr3_aa: CSARAPSGGDEQFF
v_call: TRBV20-1
j_call: TRBJ2-1

cdr3_aa: CASSVTPLSTDTQYF
v_call: TRBV9
j_call: TRBJ2-3

cdr3_aa: CASSPLDWTSGVYTDTQYF
v_call: TRBV18
j_call: TRBJ2-3

cdr3_aa: CASKFAGPGVGTQYF
v_call: TRBV11-2
j_call: TRBJ2-3

cdr3_aa: CASGTGGEQYF
v_call: TRBV6-6
j_call: TRBJ2-7

cdr3_aa: CASSYDRGWYGYTF
v_call: TRBV6-2/TRBV6-3
j_call: TRBJ1-2

cdr3_aa: CASRREQGGTDTQYF
v_call: TRBV14
j_call: TRBJ2-3

cdr3_aa: CASSLFGDNQPQHF
v_call: TRBV7-2
j_call: TRBJ1-5

cdr3_aa: CAISLTGDTEAFF
v_call: TRBV10-3
j_call: TRBJ1-1

cdr3_aa: CSAKERWWNTEAFF
v_call: TRBV29-1
j_call: TRBJ1-1

cdr3_aa: CATSLDRGVRSPLHF
v_call: TRBV15
j_call: TRBJ1-6

cdr3_aa: CASSPALRLETQYF
v_call: TRBV7-9
j_call: TRBJ2-5

cdr3_aa: CASSSGDGTDTQYF
v_call: TRBV27
j_call: TRBJ2-3

cdr3_aa: CASSFSRGDLAKNIQYF
v_call: TRBV12-3/TRBV12-4
j_call: TRBJ2-4

cdr3_aa: CSAPDGVVNNEQFF
v_call: TRBV20-1
j_call: TRBJ2-1

cdr3_aa: CASSRYSSEAFF
v_call: TRBV11-2
j_call: TRBJ1-1

cdr3_aa: CASSFSEYQETQYF
v_call: TRBV12-3/TRBV12-4
j_call: TRBJ2-5

cdr3_aa: CASSLIIQETQYF
v_call: TRBV7-2
j_call: TRBJ2-5

cdr3_aa: CASSSKGYSGANVLTF
v_call: TRBV5-1
j_call: TRBJ2-6

cdr3_aa: CASSPGPGYTF
v_call: TRBV7-2
j_call: TRBJ1-2

cdr3_aa: CSARRGSTTNEKLFF
v_call: TRBV20-1
j_call: TRBJ1-4

cdr3_aa: CASSQGHVSGANVLTF
v_call: TRBV4-2
j_call: TRBJ2-6

cdr3_aa: CASRARQGAQVEQYF
v_call: TRBV7-2
j_call: TRBJ2-7

cdr3_aa: CASSLSGTGEDEQFF
v_call: TRBV12-3/TRBV12-4
j_call: TRBJ2-1

cdr3_aa: CASSPGQGASSPLHF
v_call: TRBV7-9
j_call: TRBJ1-6

cdr3_aa: CASSRGFGGGYGYTF
v_call: TRBV5-6
j_call: TRBJ1-2

cdr3_aa: CASSENRDTEAFF
v_call: TRBV7-9
j_call: TRBJ1-1

cdr3_aa: CASRPAGSNYGYTF
v_call: TRBV6-5
j_call: TRBJ1-2

cdr3_aa: CAQQAKFTGELFF
v_call: TRBV7-8
j_call: TRBJ2-2

cdr3_aa: CSAAIWGRNTGELFF
v_call: TRBV20-1
j_call: TRBJ2-2

cdr3_aa: CASSTGLGLDEQYF
v_call: TRBV7-2
j_call: TRBJ2-7

cdr3_aa: CASSPPGGQETQYF
v_call: TRBV7-2
j_call: TRBJ2-5

cdr3_aa: CASSIDQPQHF
v_call: TRBV28
j_call: TRBJ1-5

cdr3_aa: CASSPGPDPQFF
v_call: TRBV12-3/TRBV12-4
j_call: TRBJ2-1

cdr3_aa: CASSLGGRGMNEQFF
v_call: TRBV7-2
j_call: TRBJ2-1

cdr3_aa: CASSPSFVNEQFF
v_call: TRBV7-3
j_call: TRBJ2-1

cdr3_aa: CASSPPFAGGTGANVLTF
v_call: TRBV7-9
j_call: TRBJ2-6

cdr3_aa: CASSLNPLGPNSPLHF
v_call: TRBV23-1
j_call: TRBJ1-6

cdr3_aa: CASNRAYNSPLHF
v_call: TRBV19
j_call: TRBJ1-6

cdr3_aa: CAISESRQGAEKLFF
v_call: TRBV10-3
j_call: TRBJ1-4

cdr3_aa: CASSQEVGNSPLHF
v_call: TRBV3-1
j_call: TRBJ1-6

cdr3_aa: CSVVWGAGETQYF
v_call: TRBV29-1
j_call: TRBJ2-5

cdr3_aa: CSASRQGNTEAFF
v_call: TRBV20-1
j_call: TRBJ1-1

cdr3_aa: CASSLGSDGRSTQYF
v_call: TRBV5-6
j_call: TRBJ2-5

cdr3_aa: CASSLDSGGVLGQFF
v_call: TRBV5-1
j_call: TRBJ2-1

cdr3_aa: CASSVWGYNEQFF
v_call: TRBV25-1
j_call: TRBJ2-1

cdr3_aa: CASSLSSGGLQETQYF
v_call: TRBV12-3/TRBV12-4
j_call: TRBJ2-5

cdr3_aa: CASSPFQLQETQYF
v_call: TRBV12-3/TRBV12-4
j_call: TRBJ2-5

cdr3_aa: CSVQNRGLGQPQHF
v_call: TRBV29-1
j_call: TRBJ1-5

cdr3_aa: CASSQDLWGGEAFF
v_call: TRBV4-2
j_call: TRBJ1-1

cdr3_aa: CASRPLAGQGAYEQYF
v_call: TRBV7-2
j_call: TRBJ2-7

cdr3_aa: CASRALAEKSSYNEQFF
v_call: TRBV4-1
j_call: TRBJ2-1